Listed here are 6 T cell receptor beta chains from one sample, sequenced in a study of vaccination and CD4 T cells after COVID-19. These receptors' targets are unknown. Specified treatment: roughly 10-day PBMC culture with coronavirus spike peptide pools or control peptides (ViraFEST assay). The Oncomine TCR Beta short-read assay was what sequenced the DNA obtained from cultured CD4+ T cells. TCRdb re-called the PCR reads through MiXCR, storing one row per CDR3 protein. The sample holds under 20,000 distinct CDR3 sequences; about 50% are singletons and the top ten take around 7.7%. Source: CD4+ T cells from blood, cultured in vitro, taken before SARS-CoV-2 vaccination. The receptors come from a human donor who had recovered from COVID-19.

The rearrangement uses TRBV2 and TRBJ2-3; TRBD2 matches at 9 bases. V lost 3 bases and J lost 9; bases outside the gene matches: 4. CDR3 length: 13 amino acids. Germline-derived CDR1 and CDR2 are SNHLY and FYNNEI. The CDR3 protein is CASSDGGGDTQYF. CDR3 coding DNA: TGTGCCAGCAGTGACGGCGGGGGGGACACGCAGTATTTT. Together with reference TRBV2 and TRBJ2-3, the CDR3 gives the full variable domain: EPEVTQTPSHQVTQMGQEVILRCVPISNHLYFYWYRQILGQKVEFLVSFYNNEISEKSEIFDDQFSVERPDGSNFTLKIRSTKLEDSAMYFCASSDGGGDTQYFGPGTRLTVL.

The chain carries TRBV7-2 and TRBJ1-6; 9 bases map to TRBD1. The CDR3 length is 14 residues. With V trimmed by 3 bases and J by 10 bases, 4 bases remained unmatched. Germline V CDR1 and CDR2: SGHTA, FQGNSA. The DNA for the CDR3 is TGTGCCAGCAGCTTCGGACAGGGGTACTCACCCCTCCACTTT. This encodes CASSFGQGYSPLHF.

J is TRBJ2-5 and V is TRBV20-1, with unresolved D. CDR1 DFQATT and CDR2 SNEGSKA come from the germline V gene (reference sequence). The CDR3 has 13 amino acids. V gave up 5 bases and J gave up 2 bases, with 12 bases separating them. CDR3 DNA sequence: TGCAGTGCTCCCAGACGCTTTCAAGAGACCCAGTACTTC. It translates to CSAPRRFQETQYF.

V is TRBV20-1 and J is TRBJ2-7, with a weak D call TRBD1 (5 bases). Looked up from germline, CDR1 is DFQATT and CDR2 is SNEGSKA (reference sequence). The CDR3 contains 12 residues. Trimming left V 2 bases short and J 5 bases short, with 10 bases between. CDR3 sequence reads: CSARQGTHEQYF. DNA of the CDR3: TGCAGTGCTAGACAGGGAACCCACGAGCAGTACTTC.

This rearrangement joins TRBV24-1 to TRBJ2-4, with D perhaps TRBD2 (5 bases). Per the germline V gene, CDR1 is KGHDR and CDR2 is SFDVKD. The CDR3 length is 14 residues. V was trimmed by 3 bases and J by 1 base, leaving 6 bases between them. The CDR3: CATSDRRAKNIQYF. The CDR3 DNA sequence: TGTGCCACCAGTGATAGGAGGGCCAAAAACATTCAGTACTTC.

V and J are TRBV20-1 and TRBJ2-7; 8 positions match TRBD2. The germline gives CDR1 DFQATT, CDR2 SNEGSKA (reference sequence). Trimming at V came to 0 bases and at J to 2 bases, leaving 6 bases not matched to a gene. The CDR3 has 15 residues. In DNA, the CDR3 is TGCAGTGCTAGAGACGTAGCGGGGAAGGCCTACGAGCAGTACTTC. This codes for CSARDVAGKAYEQYF.